The clone carrying this T cell receptor beta chain was observed a few times. Antigen unknown. V shed 7 bases and J shed 8 bases, with 5 bases lying between them. The CDR3 has 8 residues. Germline V lookup: CDR1 SQVTM, CDR2 ANQGSEA. Use of 60 Vbeta and 13 Jbeta primers characterized the PCR. The repertoire was sequenced with immunoSEQ multiplex PCR; TCRdb's copy has only in-frame clones and lacks some. The sample includes about 160,000 clones, around 76% seen only once; the top ten take around 7%. The donors, nominally healthy at sampling, likely had unrecorded immune exposures. The data belong to a study of cytomegalovirus exposure and HLA in healthy donors. Study results and limitations: There were reportedly fewer N-insertions in an Asian-associated ancestry cluster than the approximately 670-donor mean, in a later analysis. Earlier analysis found most TCR beta V segments productive about 87% or about 30% of the time. The majority of CMV-associated TCR beta chains were reported as apparently HLA-restricted in a later analysis.

The sequence derives from a man in his forties or fifties in good health and CMV-seropositive. V usage is TRBV29-1 and J usage is TRBJ1-2; D remains ambiguous. Input material: PBMCs. CDR3 sequence (DNA): TGCAGCGCTTCGGGCTACACCTTC. Translation: CSASGYTF. Full variable domain (rest looked up from reference TRBV29-1 and TRBJ1-2): SAVISQKPSRDICQRGTSLTIQCQVDSQVTMMFWYRQQPGQSLTLIATANQGSEATYESGFVIDKFPISRPNLTFSTLTVSNMSPEDSSIYLCSASGYTFGSGTRLTVV.